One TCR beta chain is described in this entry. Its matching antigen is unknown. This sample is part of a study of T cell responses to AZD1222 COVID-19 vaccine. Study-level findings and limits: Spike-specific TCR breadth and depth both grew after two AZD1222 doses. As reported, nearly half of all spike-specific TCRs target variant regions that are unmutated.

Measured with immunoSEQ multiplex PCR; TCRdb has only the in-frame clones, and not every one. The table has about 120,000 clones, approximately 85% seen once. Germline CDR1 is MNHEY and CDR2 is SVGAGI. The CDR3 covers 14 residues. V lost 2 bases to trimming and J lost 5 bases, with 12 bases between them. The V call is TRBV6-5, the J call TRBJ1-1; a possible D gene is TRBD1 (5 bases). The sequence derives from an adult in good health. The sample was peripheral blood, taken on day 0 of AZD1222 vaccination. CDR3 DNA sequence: TGTGCCAGCAGTTACACAGAAAGGGGAACTGAAGCTTTCTTT. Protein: CASSYTERGTEAFF.